The 9 T cell receptor beta chains listed next were all sequenced from one sample in a study of OX40 agonist ivuxolimab in advanced cancers. Receptor amplification or capture employed the immunoSEQ multiplex PCR assay. Drawn from immuneACCESS, this table holds only the in-frame rearrangements with V and J called that TCRdb kept. Clones are partly lost; checked studies trace under half to an unresolved V gene and leave the rest unexplained. The sample profile shows some 40,000 clones; roughly 83% of them were found once. In total, the top ten clones hold 20% to 25% of the sample. The source was CD4+ or CD8+ T cells sorted from blood, collected in a trial of the OX40 agonist ivuxolimab. These receptors were obtained from an adult with an advanced solid tumor such as melanoma, head and neck, liver or kidney cancer.

The count of this clone is one. V gene TRBV11-2 combines with J gene TRBJ2-7; D may be TRBD1 or TRBD2 (5 bases each). Germline V gene sequence: CDR1 SGHAT, CDR2 FQNNGV. Between the trimmed V and J ends, which lost 7 bases and 6 bases, there was a span of 28 bases. The CDR3 contains 17 residues. The CDR3 DNA follows: TGTGCCAGCACCCCAGGACGGGGCATCGCTCAAACTATCGAGCAGTACTTC. Translating gives CASTPGRGIAQTIEQYF.

V is TRBV27 and J is TRBJ2-1, with a weak D call TRBD1 (6 bases). Trimming left V 3 bases short and J 1 base short, with 16 bases between. The CDR3 is 17 amino acids. Germline V gene sequence: CDR1 MNHEY, CDR2 SMNVEV (reference sequence). The CDR3 is CASSFIGLGASYNEQFF. As DNA, the CDR3 is TGTGCCAGCAGTTTCATAGGGTTGGGGGCATCCTACAATGAGCAGTTCTTC.

V usage is TRBV28 and J usage is TRBJ1-6; D is unresolved. Germline V gene data show CDR1 as MDHEN and CDR2 as SYDVKM. The CDR3 consists of 14 residues. With 8 bases removed from V and 5 bases from J, the gap between germline ends came to 13 bases. The CDR3 loop is CASRRPPNNSPLHF. CDR3 nucleotide sequence: TGTGCCAGCCGACGACCTCCCAATAATTCACCCCTCCACTTT.

The V and J genes are TRBV7-9 and TRBJ2-1; D is perhaps TRBD1 (6 bases). Germline V gives CDR1 SEHNR, CDR2 FQNEAQ (reference sequence). V lost 4 bases to trimming and J lost 6 bases, with 16 bases between them. This CDR3 spans 15 amino acids. The CDR3 is CASSSDSHRGNEQFF. The CDR3 nucleotides are TGTGCCAGCAGCTCGGACAGCCATAGGGGCAATGAGCAGTTCTTC.

The chain has TRBV4-3 and TRBJ2-3, with 12 bases fitting TRBD2. This CDR3 has 16 amino acids. Trimming cost V 4 bases and J 4 bases; bases outside gene matches: 6. CDR1 and CDR2 (germline): LGHNA, YSLEER. This chain's CDR3 is CASSPSGTSGSDTQYF. The CDR3 nucleotides read TGCGCCAGCAGCCCCTCCGGGACTAGCGGGTCAGATACGCAGTATTTT.

The chain carries TRBV7-6 and TRBJ1-2; weak D call: TRBD1 (5 bases). The germline CDR1 and CDR2 sequences are SGHVS and FNYEAQ. V lost 5 bases to trimming and J lost 0 bases, with 19 bases between them. The CDR3 sequence is 17 residues long. The CDR3 loop reads CASSPTPGLQSNYGYTF. The CDR3, as DNA: TGTGCCAGCAGCCCCACACCGGGACTCCAGTCTAACTATGGCTACACCTTC.

The chain carries TRBV5-4 and TRBJ1-4; D unresolved. CDR1 SGHNT and CDR2 YYREEE come from the germline V gene (reference sequence). Trimming pared 10 bases from V and 3 bases from J, leaving 22 bases between. There are 16 residues in the CDR3. The CDR3 region has the DNA TGTGCCTCACGACCGGGTTTCAAAAACGCTAATGAAAAACTGTTTTTT. Its translation: CASRPGFKNANEKLFF.

A remark on this clone: This same CDR3 is encoded by further DNA sequences in the sample. J is TRBJ2-3 and V is TRBV7-3; 9 bases agree with TRBD2. The CDR3 loop spans 15 amino acids. The junction had 3 bases not matched to a gene; V was cut back by 3 bases and J by 2 bases. The germline CDR1 and CDR2 sequences are SGHTA and FQGTGA. The CDR3 loop is CASSLTSGSTDTQYF. The CDR3, as DNA: TGTGCCAGCAGCTTGACTAGCGGATCCACAGATACGCAGTATTTT.

This chain uses TRBV7-2 with TRBJ1-5; a weak D match, TRBD1 (6 bases). The germline gives CDR1 SGHTA, CDR2 FQGNSA. The ends were cut back, 1 base at V and 3 bases at J, with 10 bases in the middle. This CDR3 comprises 15 residues. The CDR3 region has the DNA TGTGCCAGCAGCTTAGATTCAGGGGCCAATCAGCCCCAGCATTTT. Amino acids: CASSLDSGANQPQHF.